The 23 T cell receptor beta chains below all came from one sample that was sequenced in a study of blood T cell repertoires in COVID-19. Some clones are missing from TCRdb's copy, which holds only in-frame ones; the method was immunoSEQ multiplex PCR. The sample lists 250,000 or so clones; about 88% were seen once. Material: peripheral blood. These receptors all come from a woman aged 40 to 49 who had recovered from COVID-19.

This clone is a singleton in its sample. CDR3 amino acids: CATSDHSVAGANVLTF. The CDR3 coding sequence is TGTGCCACCAGTGACCACTCGGTCGCCGGGGCCAACGTCCTGACTTTC. This chain uses TRBV24-1 with TRBJ2-6; D not certain. This CDR3 spans 16 amino acids. The V gene's germline CDR1 is KGHDR and CDR2 SFDVKD. V was trimmed by 4 bases and J by 4 bases, leaving 13 bases between them.

This chain connects TRBV2 to TRBJ2-7; weak D call: TRBD2 (5 bases). This CDR3 comprises 12 residues. Trimming removed 11 bases at V and 5 bases at J, with 16 bases between. Germline V gives CDR1 SNHLY, CDR2 FYNNEI. Written as DNA, the CDR3 is TGTGCCGCAGGTCGAGGGTTCCACGAGCAGTACTTC. This sequence encodes CAAGRGFHEQYF.

This rearrangement joins TRBV7-2 to TRBJ2-5; 7 positions match TRBD2. This CDR3 has 15 amino acids. Germline V gives CDR1 SGHTA, CDR2 FQGNSA. V gave up 1 base and J gave up 2 bases; unmatched junction bases: 4. CDR3 residues: CASSLDGRGQETQYF. In nucleotides, the CDR3 is TGTGCCAGCAGCTTAGACGGGCGGGGGCAAGAGACCCAGTACTTC.

The rearrangement joins TRBV2 to TRBJ2-1; D unclear. Trimming pared 8 bases from V and 1 base from J, leaving 9 bases between. Germline lookup yields CDR1 SNHLY and CDR2 FYNNEI. The CDR3 is 13 residues long. In nucleotides, the CDR3 is TGTGCCAGCTCTAGACTTTCCTACAATGAGCAGTTCTTC. Its protein is CASSRLSYNEQFF. Full variable domain (missing parts from reference TRBV2 and TRBJ2-1): EPEVTQTPSHQVTQMGQEVILRCVPISNHLYFYWYRQILGQKVEFLVSFYNNEISEKSEIFDDQFSVERPDGSNFTLKIRSTKLEDSAMYFCASSRLSYNEQFFGPGTRLTVL.

The rearrangement joins TRBV18 to TRBJ1-5, with D maybe TRBD1 (5 bases). The V gene's germline CDR1 is KGHSH and CDR2 LQKENI. This CDR3 comprises 15 residues. V was cut by 0 bases and J by 6 bases, with 12 bases left in between. The CDR3: CASSPPGAGSQPQHF. CDR3 coding DNA: TGTGCCAGCTCACCACCTGGGGCAGGAAGTCAGCCCCAGCATTTT. Using reference TRBV18 and TRBJ1-5 for the parts outside the CDR3, the full variable domain is NAGVMQNPRHLVRRRGQEARLRCSPMKGHSHVYWYRQLPEEGLKFMVYLQKENIIDESGMPKERFSAEFPKEGPSILRIQQVVRGDSAAYFCASSPPGAGSQPQHFGDGTRLSIL.

With regard to this clone: The sample holds other DNA sequences that translate to the same CDR3. The chain employs TRBV7-9 and TRBJ1-2; D gene unclear. Germline values: CDR1 SEHNR, CDR2 FQNEAQ (reference sequence). This CDR3 is built from 12 residues. The V end lost 2 bases, the J end lost 5 bases, and 6 bases lay between the germline ends. For the CDR3, the DNA is TGTGCCAGCAGCTTAACCGGGTATGGCTACACCTTC. It translates to CASSLTGYGYTF.

V and J are TRBV7-2 and TRBJ1-1, with 11 bases that match TRBD1. CDR1 and CDR2 (germline): SGHTA, FQGNSA. The CDR3 consists of 17 residues. The V and J ends lost 3 bases and 8 bases, in that order; junction bases with no gene match: 14. CDR3 coding DNA: TGTGCCAGCAGCTTTACGTCCGCCGGGACAGGGGGGCGGGAAGCTTTCTTT. This codes for CASSFTSAGTGGREAFF.

V gene TRBV19 combines with J gene TRBJ2-2, with a weak D call TRBD1 (6 bases). Per the germline V gene, CDR1 is LNHDA and CDR2 is SQIVND (reference sequence). This CDR3 region has 13 residues. The germline V and J ends were trimmed by 5 bases and 7 bases, with 11 bases remaining between them. CDR3 amino acids: CASSSRTDGELFF. The CDR3 region has the DNA TGTGCCAGTAGTTCCAGGACAGACGGGGAGCTGTTTTTT.

This chain joins TRBV2 and TRBJ1-3, with a possible D match to TRBD1 (6 bases). CDR1 is SNHLY, CDR2 FYNNEI, per germline. V was clipped by 9 bases and J by 4 bases, with 28 bases between them. The length of the CDR3 is 18 residues. Here the CDR3 DNA reads TGTGCCAGTATTCCGGGACACTCCACTCGGCCGAGAGGAAACACCATATATTTT. This sequence encodes CASIPGHSTRPRGNTIYF.

The gene calls are TRBV24-1 and TRBJ2-2, with 7 bases aligning to TRBD1. Germline assignment: CDR1 KGHDR and CDR2 SFDVKD. The J segment lost 4 bases and the V segment lost 3 bases, leaving 10 bases of the junction unmatched. The CDR3 is made up of 17 amino acids. CDR3 protein: CATSDTVDRFATGELFF. In nucleotides, the CDR3 is TGTGCCACCAGTGATACCGTGGACAGGTTTGCCACCGGGGAGCTGTTTTTT.

This CDR3 reads CAWSHDTSEPLHF. The DNA for the CDR3 is TGTGCCTGGAGTCACGACACCTCAGAACCCCTCCACTTT. This sequence joins TRBV30 and TRBJ1-6; no reliable D call. V lost 2 bases and J 12 bases, leaving 14 bases between the germline ends. CDR3 length equals 13 residues. The germline gives CDR1 GTSNPN, CDR2 SVGIG (reference sequence).

V is TRBV9 and J is TRBJ1-4; weak D call: TRBD1 (6 bases). The CDR3 sequence is 15 residues long. V shed 3 bases and J shed 4 bases, with 13 bases lying between them. CDR1 is SGDLS and CDR2 is YYNGEE in the germline V gene. The CDR3 here is CASSEGGRVNEKLFF. The CDR3, as DNA: TGTGCCAGCAGCGAGGGGGGGAGAGTTAATGAAAAACTGTTTTTT.

The J gene is TRBJ2-7, the V gene TRBV5-6; 8 bases match TRBD1. Germline CDR1 reads SGHDT; CDR2 reads YYEEEE. Trimming took 2 bases from V and 5 from J; bases not matched to a gene: 9. The CDR3 is 15 amino acids. The CDR3 protein is CASSFSGTGVDEQYF. In DNA, the CDR3 is TGTGCCAGCAGCTTCTCCGGGACAGGAGTCGACGAGCAGTACTTC.

The chain links TRBV18 to TRBJ1-1; 12 nucleotides line up with TRBD1. This CDR3 spans 15 amino acids. V lost 4 bases and J lost 4; bases outside the gene matches: 4. Germline loops: CDR1 KGHSH, CDR2 LQKENI. CDR3 nucleotides: TGTGCCAGCTCACTCCGGGACAGGGGGCTCACTGAAGCTTTCTTT. Translating gives CASSLRDRGLTEAFF.

The gene calls are TRBV27 and TRBJ2-2; a possible D gene is TRBD1 (5 bases). Germline V lookup: CDR1 MNHEY, CDR2 SMNVEV (reference sequence). V was pared by 5 bases and J by 0 bases, with 13 bases between. This CDR3 contains 16 residues. Here the CDR3 DNA reads TGTGCCAGCAGTCTATTGACAGCTACGAACACCGGGGAGCTGTTTTTT. The encoded protein is CASSLLTATNTGELFF.

The chain has TRBV27 and TRBJ2-1; 13 nucleotides match TRBD2. The CDR3 runs to 16 residues. After removal of 2 bases from V and 9 bases from J, the junction contained 7 bases not matched to a gene. Looked up from germline, CDR1 is MNHEY and CDR2 is SMNVEV (reference sequence). As DNA, the CDR3 is TGTGCCAGCAGTTTAGGTGGACTAGCGGGAGTTACTGAGCAGTTCTTC. Translated, it gives CASSLGGLAGVTEQFF.

J is TRBJ2-7 and V is TRBV19; D possibly corresponds to TRBD1 (5 bases). The CDR3 has 13 amino acids. In germline, CDR1 is LNHDA, CDR2 SQIVND (reference sequence). V gave up 3 bases and J gave up 7 bases, with 13 bases separating them. CDR3 in DNA: TGTGCCAGTAGTATCATTCCAGGGCAAGAGCAGTACGTC. Its translation: CASSIIPGQEQYV.

The chain links TRBV10-1 to TRBJ2-3, with no clear D. This CDR3 contains 14 residues. Trimming left V 3 bases short and J 2 bases short, with 9 bases between. Germline V lookup: CDR1 WNHNN, CDR2 SYGVQD (reference sequence). CDR3 nucleotides: TGCGCCAGCAGTGAAATAGCTTCCACAGATACGCAGTATTTT. Translating gives CASSEIASTDTQYF.

This clone came up once. This chain links TRBV4-1 with TRBJ2-7; no clear D. The CDR3 is 15 residues long. Trimming took 3 bases from V and 2 from J, leaving 14 bases between them. Germline V gives CDR1 MGHRA, CDR2 YSYEKL. This chain's CDR3 is CASSHYTDPPYEQYF. CDR3 DNA: TGCGCCAGCAGCCATTACACAGATCCGCCCTACGAGCAGTACTTC.

The gene calls are TRBV28 and TRBJ1-5; TRBD1 aligns across 7 bases. The CDR3 covers 14 residues. Looked up from germline, CDR1 is MDHEN and CDR2 is SYDVKM. J was trimmed by 5 bases and V by 6 bases; bases with no gene match: 7. The CDR3 region is CASSPGQFHQPQHF. For the CDR3, the DNA is TGTGCCAGCAGCCCGGGACAGTTTCATCAGCCCCAGCATTTT.

This clone was counted a few times. CDR3 nucleotides: TGTGCCAGCAGCGAGGGTCCAGGGGGCGCAAATGGCTACACCTTC. This translates into CASSEGPGGANGYTF. The chain has TRBV9 and TRBJ1-2; 8 bases fit TRBD1. The CDR3 extends over 15 amino acids. The V gene end was trimmed by 3 bases and the J gene end by 6 bases; junction bases not matched to a gene: 10. The germline V gene encodes CDR1 SGDLS and CDR2 YYNGEE.

This clone has only one observation. The genes are TRBV7-9 and TRBJ1-2, with D uncertain. CDR1 is SEHNR, CDR2 FQNEAQ, per germline (reference sequence). The V end was cut by 5 bases, the J end by 8 bases, with 15 bases between. The CDR3 has 13 amino acids. CDR3 nucleotide sequence: TGTGCCAGCAGCCAAGACCTAGACGGGGGCTACACCTTC. This gives the protein CASSQDLDGGYTF.

The chain joins TRBV5-4 to TRBJ1-2; D uncertain. V lost 4 bases to trimming and J lost 6 bases, with 19 bases between them. The CDR3 runs to 15 residues. CDR1 and CDR2 from the germline V gene are SGHNT and YYREEE (reference sequence). CDR3 bases: TGTGCCAGCAGCCCCTCAACAGAGATTTTAAATGGCTACACCTTC. This sequence encodes CASSPSTEILNGYTF.